Detailed here is one T cell receptor beta chain. No antigen is known for it. The PCR made use of 60 Vbeta and 13 Jbeta primers. TCRdb keeps only in-frame clones here, not all; method: immunoSEQ multiplex PCR. The sample includes about 180,000 clones, more than 65% of them seen just once. This record comes from a study of cytomegalovirus exposure and HLA in healthy donors. Study-wide points: Within the data, a cluster of highly shared sequence variants was likely a sequencing artifact. In most subjects, TCR beta sequences reportedly gave accurate predictions of HLA-A and HLA-B alleles. Earlier results showed most TCR beta V segments being productive about 87% or about 30% of the time.

CDR1 is MNHEY and CDR2 is SVGAGI in the germline V gene. J was trimmed by 4 bases and V by 5 bases; bases with no gene match: 8. CDR3 length: 15 amino acids. Sequencing input: PBMCs. This sequence originates from a woman between 50 and 59 years old in good health and CMV-seronegative. The V and J genes are TRBV6-5 and TRBJ2-1; 7 nucleotides match TRBD2. CDR3 sequence (DNA): TGTGCCAGCAGTCCAAGCGGGATATATTACAATGAGCAGTTCTTC. Residues: CASSPSGIYYNEQFF.